Sequencing of this T cell receptor (beta chain) was carried out in a study of glioma-infiltrating T cells. Turning to this clonotype: Its specificity is unknown.

General study points: Tissue and blood shared very few CDR3 sequences.

The CDR3 loop spans 16 amino acids. Losses at the gene ends were 3 bases for V and 0 bases for J; bases not matched to a gene: 7. The iRepertoire nested amplicon-rescue multiplex PCR amplified TCR alpha and beta CDR3s from RNA. Input was roughly 100-450 ng of tissue mRNA or PBMC total RNA. Via MiXCR, TCRdb re-called the multiplex PCR reads, giving one row per CDR3 protein. Of 100,000 to 150,000 distinct CDR3 sequences detected, about 23% appear once; the ten largest clones hold 12% to 15%. This TCR derives from a human donor with low-grade glioma or glioblastoma, undergoing nonglioma brain surgery, or in good health (not recorded which). Sequencing used glioma tissue, nonneoplastic brain tissue, or PBMCs (not recorded which). This chain connects TRBV12-3 or TRBV12-4 to TRBJ2-7; 8 positions agree with TRBD1. The CDR3 DNA follows: TGTGCCAGCAGTTTGGCTAGGGACAGGAGCTCCTACGAGCAGTACTTC. It yields the protein CASSLARDRSSYEQYF.